A single sample is the source of the 3 T cell receptor beta chains below, sequenced in a study of PD-L1 blockade in urothelial cancer. Time point: pretreatment peripheral blood. The repertoire was sequenced with immunoSEQ multiplex PCR; TCRdb's copy has only in-frame clones and lacks some. The table records roughly 51,000 clones, 79% of them present only once. Here the sequenced sample was PBMCs, taken around atezolizumab (anti-PD-L1) treatment. These TCRs come from an older man with urothelial cancer.

The chain uses TRBV28 and TRBJ2-3; D is ambiguous. The CDR3 is 12 amino acids. With 1 base removed from V and 3 bases from J, the gap between germline ends came to 2 bases. Germline CDR1 MDHEN, CDR2 SYDVKM. The CDR3 region has the DNA TGTGCCAGCAGTTTATTAACAGATACGCAGTATTTT. This codes for CASSLLTDTQYF.

J is TRBJ1-4 and V is TRBV4-1; D call uncertain. CDR1 is MGHRA, CDR2 YSYEKL, per germline. The CDR3 has 16 residues. With 1 base removed from V and 5 bases from J, the gap between germline ends came to 14 bases. CDR3 amino acids: CASSQGRNQYNEKLFF. As DNA, the CDR3 is TGCGCCAGCAGCCAAGGGAGAAACCAATACAATGAAAAACTGTTTTTT.

This clone came up a few times. This sequence joins TRBV29-1 and TRBJ2-1; TRBD2 agrees at 13 bases. This CDR3 is built from 19 residues. After removal of 0 bases from V and 7 bases from J, the junction contained 15 bases not matched to a gene. Germline lookup yields CDR1 SQVTM and CDR2 ANQGSEA. The CDR3, as DNA: TGCAGCGTTGAAGATCTCTTCGGACTAGCGGGAGCTGGGTGGAATGAGCAGTTCTTC. As protein: CSVEDLFGLAGAGWNEQFF.